These 15 T cell receptor beta chains share one sample of origin, sequenced in a study of OX40 agonist ivuxolimab in advanced cancers. TCRdb keeps only in-frame clones here, not all; method: immunoSEQ multiplex PCR. Found here are 70,000 or so clones, 80% to 90% of them singletons; the top ten hold under 7.5%. Sequenced material: CD4+ or CD8+ T cells sorted from blood, taken in a trial of the OX40 agonist ivuxolimab. Every receptor here comes from an adult with an advanced solid tumor such as melanoma, head and neck, liver or kidney cancer.

V is TRBV15 and J is TRBJ2-5; TRBD2 agrees at 9 bases. Germline CDR1 is LNHNV and CDR2 is YYDKDF (reference sequence). V shed 5 bases, J shed 6 bases, and the junction held 13 bases outside the gene matches. The CDR3 has 16 amino acids. As DNA, the CDR3 is TGTGCCACCAGCTTACCGGGGGCTAGCGGGGTAAAGACCCAGTACTTC. Amino acid sequence: CATSLPGASGVKTQYF.

This clone was seen only once. The rearrangement uses TRBV28 and TRBJ1-6, with TRBD1 matching over 8 bases. Germline V gene data show CDR1 as MDHEN and CDR2 as SYDVKM. The CDR3 sequence is 14 residues long. V trimming: 4 bases; J trimming: 7 bases; junction bases outside the gene matches: 3. The CDR3 DNA reads TGTGCCAGCAGTTCAGGACAGGGAAATTCACCCCTCCACTTT. Translation gives CASSSGQGNSPLHF. The full variable domain, in which reference TRBV28 and TRBJ1-6 provide the parts outside the CDR3, is DVKVTQSSRYLVKRTGEKVFLECVQDMDHENMFWYRQDPGLGLRLIYFSYDVKMKEKGDIPEGYSVSREKKERFSLILESASTNQTSMYLCASSSGQGNSPLHFGNGTRLTVT.

J is TRBJ2-1 and V is TRBV27; 7 bases align to TRBD2. V lost 6 bases to trimming and J lost 13 bases; unmatched junction nucleotides: 6. The CDR3 runs to 11 residues. Germline CDR1 and CDR2: MNHEY and SMNVEV (reference sequence). In DNA, the CDR3 is TGTGCCAGCAGCTTCGGGGGGAATCAGTTCTTC. It encodes CASSFGGNQFF.

V is TRBV4-3 and J is TRBJ2-7; no reliable D call. The CDR3 spans 13 residues. Trimming cost V 1 base and J 5 bases, with 9 bases left between them. Per germline, CDR1 LGHNA and CDR2 YSLEER. CDR3 DNA sequence: TGCGCCAGCAGCCAAGTGGGATCCGACGAGCAGTACTTC. This sequence encodes CASSQVGSDEQYF.

This rearrangement joins TRBV7-3 to TRBJ2-1; 8 nucleotides line up with TRBD2. Germline V lookup: CDR1 SGHTA, CDR2 FQGTGA. V lost 5 bases and J lost 6; bases outside the gene matches: 15. The CDR3 is 17 amino acids. The CDR3 spells CASSRSGGPRLGNEQFF. CDR3 DNA: TGTGCCAGCAGCCGTTCGGGGGGGCCAAGATTAGGCAATGAGCAGTTCTTC.

The chain combines TRBV7-3 with TRBJ2-1, with TRBD2 matching over 9 bases. The CDR3 is made up of 17 amino acids. V was clipped by 3 bases and J by 6 bases; unmatched bases: 12. Germline V gene lookup returns CDR1 SGHTA and CDR2 FQGTGA. CDR3 residues: CASSFDIAGVAGNEQFF. In nucleotides, the CDR3 is TGTGCCAGCAGCTTCGATATAGCGGGAGTGGCGGGCAATGAGCAGTTCTTC.

The chain joins TRBV9 to TRBJ1-5; D may be TRBD1 (5 bases). V lost 4 bases, J lost 0 bases, and 11 bases lay in between. The CDR3 contains 15 residues. Germline loops: CDR1 SGDLS, CDR2 YYNGEE. DNA of the CDR3: TGTGCCAGCAGCCCCACGGGGGATAGCAATCAGCCCCAGCATTTT. The encoded protein is CASSPTGDSNQPQHF.

The rearrangement uses TRBV19 and TRBJ2-5, with a possible D match to TRBD2 (5 bases). The CDR3 sequence is 14 residues long. Germline V gives CDR1 LNHDA, CDR2 SQIVND (reference sequence). V was clipped by 3 bases and J by 2 bases, with 10 bases between them. This chain's CDR3 is CASSMVPGQETQYF. As DNA, the CDR3 is TGTGCCAGTAGTATGGTTCCGGGGCAAGAGACCCAGTACTTC.

This clone was detected once. The CDR3 DNA reads TGCGCCAGCAGCCAAGATCTCTGGACAGATACGCAGTATTTT. Protein product: CASSQDLWTDTQYF. J is TRBJ2-3 and V is TRBV4-3; no definite D call. V lost 0 bases, J lost 3 bases, and 7 bases lay in between. Germline CDR1 LGHNA, CDR2 YSLEER. This CDR3 is built from 14 residues.

The chain has TRBV27 and TRBJ1-5, with 8 nucleotides matching TRBD1. Germline V gene data show CDR1 as MNHEY and CDR2 as SMNVEV (reference sequence). The CDR3 has 15 residues. V shed 2 bases, J shed 6 bases, and the junction held 6 bases outside the gene matches. CDR3 region: CASSLTRGPGQPQHF. Written as DNA, the CDR3 is TGTGCCAGCAGTTTAACCAGGGGGCCCGGTCAGCCCCAGCATTTT.

The V call is TRBV6-6, the J call TRBJ1-6, with 9 bases aligning to TRBD1. Germline CDR1 is MNHNY and CDR2 is SVGAGI (reference sequence). V was pared by 4 bases and J by 3 bases, with 4 bases of the junction left unmatched. This CDR3 is built from 16 residues. The CDR3 nucleotides read TGTGCCAGCAGTTCCGGGACAGGGATCTATAATTCACCCCTCCACTTT. Its translation is CASSSGTGIYNSPLHF.

This rearrangement joins TRBV18 to TRBJ2-1, with D possibly TRBD2 on 6 matching bases. Trimming pared 0 bases from V and 0 bases from J, leaving 9 bases between. Per germline, CDR1 KGHSH and CDR2 LQKENI. The CDR3 totals 16 residues. CDR3 DNA sequence: TGTGCCAGCTCACCACCGGACGGGAGCTCCTACAATGAGCAGTTCTTC. Translated: CASSPPDGSSYNEQFF.

J is TRBJ2-1 and V is TRBV4-3; TRBD1 is a possible D gene (6 bases). V shed 0 bases and J shed 9 bases, with 15 bases lying between them. The CDR3 covers 15 residues. Germline CDR1 reads LGHNA; CDR2 reads YSLEER. CDR3 amino acids: CASSQDTGLSGEQFF. In DNA form, the CDR3 reads TGCGCCAGCAGCCAAGATACAGGGCTCTCAGGTGAGCAGTTCTTC.

This clone was detected only once. The genes are TRBV5-1 and TRBJ2-7; no clear D gene. This CDR3 has 16 residues. Between the trimmed V and J ends, which lost 0 bases and 0 bases, there was a span of 13 bases. The V gene's germline CDR1 is SGHRS and CDR2 YFSETQ. The CDR3 loop reads CASSLVTVDYSYEQYF. DNA of the CDR3: TGCGCCAGCAGCTTGGTTACAGTAGATTACTCCTACGAGCAGTACTTC. The variable domain in full, with the rest retrieved from reference TRBV5-1 and TRBJ2-7, is KAGVTQTPRYLIKTRGQQVTLSCSPISGHRSVSWYQQTPGQGLQFLFEYFSETQRNKGNFPGRFSGRQFSNSRSEMNVSTLELGDSALYLCASSLVTVDYSYEQYFGPGTRLTVT.

The genes are TRBV6-1 and TRBJ2-5, with 9 bases fitting TRBD1. V shed 4 bases, J shed 5 bases, and the junction held 8 bases outside the gene matches. The length of the CDR3 is 15 residues. CDR1 is MNHNS and CDR2 is SASEGT in the germline V gene. The CDR3 DNA reads TGTGCCAGCAGTGGAGGGACAGGGCGTTTCGAGACCCAGTACTTC. This sequence encodes CASSGGTGRFETQYF.